One sample yielded the 14 T cell receptor beta chains listed below, sequenced in a study of T cells in Graves' hyperthyroidism and ophthalmopathy. Researchers took RNA transcripts and amplified the TCR beta CDR3 regions from them. The HTBI set primed first-round TCR CDR3 RT-PCR. Each CDR3 protein gets one entry after TCRdb re-called the multiplex PCR reads with MiXCR. Of 300,000 to 450,000 distinct CDR3 sequences in the sample, around 14% were seen once. Specimen: blood. The receptors were gathered from a woman aged 55 to 70 with Graves' hyperthyroidism.

The chain joins TRBV24-1 to TRBJ2-6, with D maybe TRBD1 (6 bases). This CDR3 is built from 21 residues. Trimming removed 4 bases at V and 2 bases at J, with 26 bases between. Germline V gene lookup returns CDR1 KGHDR and CDR2 SFDVKD. The CDR3 sequence is CATSEPRLVGDGGPGANVLTF. CDR3 sequence (DNA): TGTGCCACCAGTGAACCCCGACTCGTCGGGGATGGGGGCCCTGGGGCCAACGTCCTGACTTTC.

There are many counts of this clonotype. The rearrangement joins TRBV5-1 to TRBJ2-7; no clear D gene. This CDR3 is 14 amino acids long. V shed 4 bases and J shed 2 bases, with 13 bases lying between them. The germline gives CDR1 SGHRS, CDR2 YFSETQ. CDR3 residues: CASSPDGGTYEQYF. In nucleotides, the CDR3 is TGCGCCAGCAGCCCGGATGGCGGAACCTACGAGCAGTACTTC.

This clonotype was seen ten or more times. This sequence joins TRBV12-5 and TRBJ2-1, with 14 bases lining up with TRBD2. The CDR3 extends over 16 amino acids. After removal of 1 base from V and 8 bases from J, the junction contained 4 bases not matched to a gene. Germline assignment: CDR1 LGHNT and CDR2 FRNRAP. CDR3 amino acids: CASGLGGLAGVDEQFF. The CDR3 bases are TGTGCTAGTGGTTTGGGGGGACTAGCGGGAGTGGATGAGCAGTTCTTC.

Many counts were recorded for this clonotype. The chain combines TRBV6-2 or TRBV6-3 with TRBJ2-4, with D perhaps matching TRBD1 (6 bases). V was clipped by 2 bases and J by 1 base, with 15 bases between them. This CDR3 is 17 amino acids long. Germline V gene sequence: CDR1 MNHEY, CDR2 SVGEGT. CDR3 residues: CASSYDYRVRAKNIQYF. The DNA of the CDR3 is TGTGCCAGCAGTTACGACTACAGGGTTCGGGCCAAAAACATTCAGTACTTC.

This clonotype was observed at least ten times. The chain couples TRBV20-1 to TRBJ2-1; 11 bases are shared with TRBD2. Trimming at V came to 6 bases and at J to 4 bases, leaving 8 bases not matched to a gene. Germline CDR1 reads DFQATT; CDR2 reads SNEGSKA (reference sequence). This CDR3 has 15 residues. CDR3 bases: TGCAGTGCCACTCCCGGGACTAGCGGATACAATGAGCAGTTCTTC. It encodes CSATPGTSGYNEQFF.

This clonotype was counted only a few times. The rearrangement links TRBV7-7 to TRBJ2-2, with 8 bases lining up with TRBD1. CDR1 is SSHAT, CDR2 FNYEAQ, per germline (reference sequence). CDR3 length: 13 amino acids. DNA of the CDR3: TGTGCTATCCCAAAACAGGGGGCCGGGGAGCTGTTTTTT. Translated, it gives CAIPKQGAGELFF.

CDR3: CASRTRLWDTQYF. CDR3 nucleotide sequence: TGTGCCAGCAGAACACGTCTCTGGGATACGCAGTATTTT. This rearrangement joins TRBV6-2 or TRBV6-3 to TRBJ2-3; D gene uncertain. The germline V gene has CDR1 MNHEY and CDR2 SVGEGT. The CDR3 loop spans 13 amino acids. V gave up 6 bases and J gave up 6 bases, with 13 bases separating them.

This clonotype was seen only a few times. CDR3 bases: TGTGCCACCAGTGACCACAGCGGGAGCACCTACAATGAGCAGTTCTTC. Amino acids: CATSDHSGSTYNEQFF. The chain combines TRBV24-1 with TRBJ2-1, with TRBD2 matching over 8 bases. This CDR3 has 16 amino acids. The V and J ends lost 4 bases and 2 bases, in that order; junction bases with no gene match: 6. CDR1 is KGHDR and CDR2 is SFDVKD in the germline V gene.

V gene TRBV24-1 combines with J gene TRBJ2-1; 10 nucleotides line up with TRBD2. V lost 0 bases and J lost 0; bases outside the gene matches: 7. The CDR3 covers 19 residues. The V gene's germline CDR1 is KGHDR and CDR2 SFDVKD. CDR3 residues: CATSDLSGRVTGSYNEQFF. The DNA of the CDR3 is TGTGCCACCAGTGATTTGAGCGGGAGGGTTACGGGCTCCTACAATGAGCAGTTCTTC.

This chain connects TRBV7-9 to TRBJ1-5; 9 nucleotides agree with TRBD1. V lost 3 bases to trimming and J lost 6 bases; unmatched junction nucleotides: 9. In germline, CDR1 is SEHNR, CDR2 FQNEAQ (reference sequence). The CDR3 runs to 16 residues. Here the CDR3 reads CASSLGVGTGFQPQHF. The CDR3 bases are TGTGCCAGCAGCTTGGGGGTTGGGACAGGGTTTCAGCCCCAGCATTTT.

This clonotype was counted at least ten times. This chain links TRBV12-3 or TRBV12-4 with TRBJ1-1, with D perhaps matching TRBD1 (6 bases). The CDR3 is made up of 13 amino acids. V lost 5 bases to trimming and J lost 5 bases, with 12 bases between them. The CDR3 sequence: CASSGRGGTEAFF. CDR3 DNA: TGTGCCAGCAGTGGGAGAGGGGGGACTGAAGCTTTCTTT.

This clonotype has a count of ten or more. The chain carries TRBV5-1 and TRBJ2-1; 9 bases agree with TRBD2. Per germline, CDR1 SGHRS and CDR2 YFSETQ. The length of the CDR3 is 15 residues. The V segment lost 4 bases and the J segment 5 bases; nucleotides outside the gene matches: 7. The CDR3 protein is CASSGGSGGNNEQFF. DNA of the CDR3: TGCGCCAGCAGCGGGGGTAGCGGGGGAAACAATGAGCAGTTCTTC.

This clonotype has ten or more counts. This chain links TRBV3-1 with TRBJ2-7, with a weak D call TRBD1 (5 bases). The ends were cut back, 4 bases at V and 5 bases at J, with 9 bases in the middle. This CDR3 contains 12 residues. Germline CDR1 reads LGHDT; CDR2 reads YNNKEL (reference sequence). CDR3 bases: TGTGCCAGCAGCCCCACAGGACACGAGCAGTACTTC. Protein: CASSPTGHEQYF.

This clonotype was detected many times. V is TRBV28 and J is TRBJ1-5, with D perhaps TRBD1 (5 bases). From germline, CDR1 is MDHEN and CDR2 SYDVKM. This CDR3 is 15 amino acids long. Trimming pared 2 bases from V and 7 bases from J, leaving 15 bases between. The CDR3 loop reads CASSLRWGERQPQHF. DNA of the CDR3: TGTGCCAGCAGTTTACGATGGGGGGAAAGGCAGCCCCAGCATTTT.